This entry lists 13 T cell receptor beta chains sequenced from one sample in a study of blood T cell repertoires in COVID-19. This table comes from immunoSEQ multiplex PCR, and its TCRdb copy is limited to in-frame clones, with some not included. The sample consists of about 100,000 clones, less than 85% of them appearing once. Sequenced: peripheral blood. These receptor sequences come from a man between 65 and 85 years old with active or convalescent COVID-19.

This clone was found a few times. The chain links TRBV20-1 to TRBJ1-2; TRBD1 might be the D (5 bases). The CDR3 runs to 13 residues. The germline V gene encodes CDR1 DFQATT and CDR2 SNEGSKA (reference sequence). With 3 bases removed from V and 4 bases from J, the gap between germline ends came to 12 bases. In DNA form, the CDR3 reads TGCAGTGCTAGTCGGGGGGAGGGCTATGGCTACACCTTC. Protein sequence: CSASRGEGYGYTF.

This clone was seen more than once but under ten times. The V and J genes are TRBV19 and TRBJ1-2; TRBD1 matches at 7 bases. The CDR3 runs to 12 residues. Trimming took 5 bases from V and 8 from J; bases not matched to a gene: 5. Germline V gene sequence: CDR1 LNHDA, CDR2 SQIVND (reference sequence). CDR3 loop: CASSPQGGGYTF. Here the CDR3 DNA reads TGTGCCAGTAGTCCCCAGGGGGGCGGCTACACCTTC.

This clone has just one count. J is TRBJ1-6 and V is TRBV4-1; the D gene is possibly TRBD1 (5 bases). V was clipped by 1 base and J by 6 bases, with 10 bases between them. Germline CDR1 and CDR2: MGHRA and YSYEKL. The CDR3 is made up of 15 amino acids. CDR3 residues: CASSQGAGINSPLHF. The CDR3 DNA reads as TGCGCCAGCAGCCAAGGGGCAGGGATTAATTCACCCCTCCACTTT.

The CDR3 DNA reads TGTGCCAGCTCACCACCATCGTTCAGGGCCCATGAGCAGTTCTTC. It translates to CASSPPSFRAHEQFF. The chain carries TRBV18 and TRBJ2-1; maybe TRBD1 (5 bases). Per germline, CDR1 KGHSH and CDR2 LQKENI. The V end lost 0 bases, the J end lost 8 bases, and 14 bases lay between the germline ends. CDR3 length: 15 amino acids.

V usage is TRBV10-1 and J usage is TRBJ2-5; D might be TRBD2 (6 bases). V was trimmed by 0 bases and J by 5 bases, leaving 10 bases between them. CDR1 and CDR2 from the germline V gene are WNHNN and SYGVQD (reference sequence). CDR3 length: 14 residues. CDR3 DNA sequence: TGCGCCAGCAGTGAGTCACTAGGAGGGGAGACCCAGTACTTC. This sequence encodes CASSESLGGETQYF.

The CDR3 bases are TGTGCCAGCTCCTACCTATCGGGACAGTACCCCTACGAGCAGTACTTC. Its protein is CASSYLSGQYPYEQYF. This rearrangement joins TRBV18 to TRBJ2-7; 7 bases line up with TRBD1. CDR1 and CDR2 (germline): KGHSH, LQKENI. CDR3 length: 16 amino acids. V trimming: 6 bases; J trimming: 2 bases; junction bases outside the gene matches: 13.

This clone was counted a few times. V gene TRBV6-5 combines with J gene TRBJ2-2; unclear D gene. Germline assignment: CDR1 MNHEY and CDR2 SVGAGI. This CDR3 spans 16 amino acids. Trimming pared 2 bases from V and 0 bases from J, leaving 10 bases between. The CDR3 region has the DNA TGTGCCAGCAGTTACCAGGCCGCCTCGAACACCGGGGAGCTGTTTTTT. Protein product: CASSYQAASNTGELFF.

The chain has TRBV5-1 and TRBJ2-5; no clear D gene. From germline, CDR1 is SGHRS and CDR2 YFSETQ. V was pared by 4 bases and J by 0 bases, with 13 bases between. This CDR3 comprises 15 residues. CDR3 sequence (DNA): TGCGCCAGCAGCCGCGTACGGGTATACCAAGAGACCCAGTACTTC. Translated, it gives CASSRVRVYQETQYF.

J is TRBJ2-1 and V is TRBV4-1, with 8 bases aligning to TRBD2. The CDR3 has 16 amino acids. Looked up from germline, CDR1 is MGHRA and CDR2 is YSYEKL. V lost 2 bases to trimming and J lost 5 bases; unmatched junction nucleotides: 8. The CDR3 here is CASSQKTSGYNNEQFF. The CDR3 DNA follows: TGCGCCAGCAGCCAAAAAACTAGCGGCTACAACAATGAGCAGTTCTTC.

The chain's CDR3 is CASSRFDLDTGELFF. The CDR3 coding sequence is TGTGCCAGCAGTAGGTTCGACCTAGACACCGGGGAGCTGTTTTTT. V usage is TRBV2 and J usage is TRBJ2-2, with no clear D. V was trimmed by 5 bases and J by 3 bases, leaving 13 bases between them. Germline CDR1 is SNHLY and CDR2 is FYNNEI. This CDR3 has 15 residues.

The chain uses TRBV2 and TRBJ2-2, with D perhaps matching TRBD1 (5 bases). Trimming took off 2 bases at V and 4 bases at J, with 11 bases between the two ends. CDR1 and CDR2 from the germline V gene are SNHLY and FYNNEI. This CDR3 region has 15 residues. The DNA of the CDR3 is TGTGCCAGCAGTGAAACCGCTAGGGGCACCGGGGAGCTGTTTTTT. Protein sequence: CASSETARGTGELFF.

This chain connects TRBV11-2 to TRBJ1-2; D remains unclear. The CDR3 sequence is 15 residues long. V lost 0 bases to trimming and J lost 0 bases, with 8 bases between them. Germline-derived CDR1 and CDR2 are SGHAT and FQNNGV. Here the CDR3 DNA reads TGTGCCAGCAGCTTAGATCACGGGACTAACTATGGCTACACCTTC. The encoded protein is CASSLDHGTNYGYTF.

The CDR3 spells CASSLRQGMNTEAFF. Here the CDR3 DNA reads TGTGCCAGCAGCCTTCGCCAGGGGATGAACACTGAAGCTTTCTTT. The chain employs TRBV6-5 and TRBJ1-1, with TRBD1 as a possible D gene (6 bases). Trimming took 6 bases from V and 0 from J, leaving 14 bases between them. The V gene's germline CDR1 is MNHEY and CDR2 SVGAGI. This CDR3 contains 15 residues.